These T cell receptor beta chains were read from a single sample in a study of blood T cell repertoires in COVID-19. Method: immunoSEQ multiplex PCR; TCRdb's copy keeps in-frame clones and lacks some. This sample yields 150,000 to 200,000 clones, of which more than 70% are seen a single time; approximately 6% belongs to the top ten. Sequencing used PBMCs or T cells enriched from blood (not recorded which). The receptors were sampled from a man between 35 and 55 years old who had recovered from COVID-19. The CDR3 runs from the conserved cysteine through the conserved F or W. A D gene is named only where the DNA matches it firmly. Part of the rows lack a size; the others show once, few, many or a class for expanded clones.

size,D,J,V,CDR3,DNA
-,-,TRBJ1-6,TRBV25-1,CASSELSSYNSPLHF,TGTGCCAGCAGTGAATTGAGCTCCTATAATTCACCCCTCCACTTT
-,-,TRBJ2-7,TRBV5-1,CASSSRGDEQYF,TGCGCCAGCAGCTCCAGGGGTGACGAGCAGTACTTC
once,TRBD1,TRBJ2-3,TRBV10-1,CASSRSPGGTFTDTQYF,TGCGCCAGCAGTAGATCCCCAGGGGGCACATTCACAGATACGCAGTATTTT
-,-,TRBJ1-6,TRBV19,CASSIDRADNSPLHF,TGTGCCAGTAGTATAGACAGGGCGGATAATTCACCCCTCCACTTT
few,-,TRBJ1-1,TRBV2,CASSELTLGGTEAFF,TGTGCCAGCAGTGAATTGACTCTCGGAGGGACTGAAGCTTTCTTT
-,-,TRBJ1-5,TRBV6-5,CASSWGGFGNQPQHF,TGTGCCAGCAGCTGGGGGGGATTTGGCAATCAGCCCCAGCATTTT
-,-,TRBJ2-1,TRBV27,CASSLYSGKTYNEQFF,TGTGCCAGCAGCCTCTACTCAGGGAAAACCTACAATGAGCAGTTCTTC
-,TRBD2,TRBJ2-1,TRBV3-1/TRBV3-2,CASSSTSGALYNEQFF,TGTGCCAGCAGCTCGACTAGCGGGGCTCTCTACAATGAGCAGTTCTTC
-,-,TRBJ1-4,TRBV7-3,CASSRAEGRGEKLFF,TGTGCCAGCAGCCGCGCAGAGGGGAGGGGTGAAAAACTGTTTTTT
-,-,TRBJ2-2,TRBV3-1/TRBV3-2,CASSQDLASRGELFF,TGTGCCAGCAGCCAAGATTTGGCTAGCCGAGGGGAGCTGTTTTTT
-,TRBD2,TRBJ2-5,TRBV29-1,CSVGTSVGIETQYF,TGCAGCGTGGGGACTAGCGTGGGGATAGAGACCCAGTACTTC
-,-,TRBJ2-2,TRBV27,CASSLQVTGELFF,TGTGCCAGCAGTCTTCAGGTTACCGGGGAGCTGTTTTTT
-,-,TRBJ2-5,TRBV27,CASSFQVQETQYF,TGTGCCAGCAGCTTCCAGGTCCAAGAGACCCAGTACTTC
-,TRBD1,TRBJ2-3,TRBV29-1,CTSTGTGGTDTQYF,TGCACCTCGACGGGGACAGGGGGAACAGATACGCAGTATTTT
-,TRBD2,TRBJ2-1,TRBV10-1,CASSSGGAYGQFF,TGCGCCAGCAGCAGCGGGGGGGCCTATGGGCAGTTCTTC
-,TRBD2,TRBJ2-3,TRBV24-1,CATSDRTSGSGDTQYF,TGTGCCACCAGTGACCGAACTAGCGGGTCGGGAGATACGCAGTATTTT
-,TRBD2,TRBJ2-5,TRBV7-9,CASSPQLAGVKGETQYF,TGTGCCAGCAGCCCCCAACTAGCGGGGGTCAAGGGAGAGACCCAGTACTTC
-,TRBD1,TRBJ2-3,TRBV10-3,CAIRGQGSTDTQYF,TGTGCCATCCGTGGACAGGGTAGTACAGATACGCAGTATTTT
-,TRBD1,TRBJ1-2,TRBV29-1,CSVEDGDRGYGYTF,TGCAGCGTTGAAGATGGGGACAGGGGCTATGGCTACACCTTC
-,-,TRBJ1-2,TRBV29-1,CSVEYWGYTF,TGCAGCGTTGAATACTGGGGCTACACCTTC
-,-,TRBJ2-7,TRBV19,CASSQRGMEVYEQYF,TGTGCCAGTAGCCAACGGGGGATGGAGGTCTACGAGCAGTACTTC
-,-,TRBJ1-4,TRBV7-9,CASSAVFGSTNEKLFF,TGTGCCAGCAGCGCGGTCTTCGGGTCAACTAATGAAAAACTGTTTTTT
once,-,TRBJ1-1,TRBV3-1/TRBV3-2,CASSQVGRNTEAFF,TGTGCCAGCAGCCAAGTTGGTAGGAACACTGAAGCTTTCTTT
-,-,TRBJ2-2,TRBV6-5,CASSYRDWDTGELFF,TGTGCCAGCAGTTACCGTGACTGGGACACCGGGGAGCTGTTTTTT
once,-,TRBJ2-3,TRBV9,CASSAEEGGTDTQYF,TGTGCCAGCAGCGCCGAGGAAGGGGGCACAGATACGCAGTATTTT
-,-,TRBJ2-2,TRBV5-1,CASSFDQGNTGELFF,TGCGCCAGCAGCTTTGATCAGGGGAACACCGGGGAGCTGTTTTTT
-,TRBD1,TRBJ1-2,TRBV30,CAWERTGRGYGYTF,TGTGCCTGGGAACGGACAGGCCGTGGGTATGGCTACACCTTC
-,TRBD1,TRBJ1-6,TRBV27,CASSPSGQSSSYNSPLHF,TGTGCCAGCAGCCCCTCGGGACAGTCTAGCTCCTATAATTCACCCCTCCACTTT